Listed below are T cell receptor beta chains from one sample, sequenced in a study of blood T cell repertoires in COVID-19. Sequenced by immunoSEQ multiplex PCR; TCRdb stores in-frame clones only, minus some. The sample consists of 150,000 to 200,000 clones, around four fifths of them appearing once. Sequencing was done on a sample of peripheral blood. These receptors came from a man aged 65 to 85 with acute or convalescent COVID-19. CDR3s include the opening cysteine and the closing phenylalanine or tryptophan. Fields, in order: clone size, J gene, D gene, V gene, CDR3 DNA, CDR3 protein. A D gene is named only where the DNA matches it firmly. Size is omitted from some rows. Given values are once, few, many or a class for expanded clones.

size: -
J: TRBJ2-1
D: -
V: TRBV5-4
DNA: TGTGCCAGCAGCTCCCCGGGATTTTACAATGAGCAGTTCTTC
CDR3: CASSSPGFYNEQFF

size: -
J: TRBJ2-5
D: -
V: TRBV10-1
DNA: TGCGCCAGCAGTAAGGACTACAGAGAGACCCAGTACTTC
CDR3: CASSKDYRETQYF

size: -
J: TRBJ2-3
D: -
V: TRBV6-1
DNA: TGTGCCAGCAGTGATAGGACATTTAGCACAGATACGCAGTATTTT
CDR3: CASSDRTFSTDTQYF

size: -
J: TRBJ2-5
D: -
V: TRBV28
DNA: TGTGCCAGCAGTTCACCATCCCTAGGAGAGACCCAGTACTTC
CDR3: CASSSPSLGETQYF

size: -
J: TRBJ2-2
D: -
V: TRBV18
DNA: TGTGCCAGCTCCACCCGGGGGGCGGTGGACACCGGGGAGCTGTTTTTT
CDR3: CASSTRGAVDTGELFF

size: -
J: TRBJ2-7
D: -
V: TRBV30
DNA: TGTGCCTGGAGTGGACGGGTCCGGTACGAGCAGTACTTC
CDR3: CAWSGRVRYEQYF

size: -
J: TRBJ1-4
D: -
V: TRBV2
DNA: TGTGCCAGCAGTGAAAGTCTTAGTGGGCGGGGTGAAAAACTGTTTTTT
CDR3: CASSESLSGRGEKLFF

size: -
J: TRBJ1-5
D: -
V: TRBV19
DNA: TGTGCCAGTAGTCACCAGGGCCAACCAGTTAAGCCCCAGCATTTT
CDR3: CASSHQGQPVKPQHF

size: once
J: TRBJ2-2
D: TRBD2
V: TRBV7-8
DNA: TGTGCCAGCACTCTAGCGGTGGGGACCGGGGAGCTGTTTTTT
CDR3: CASTLAVGTGELFF

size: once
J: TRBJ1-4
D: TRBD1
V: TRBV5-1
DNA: TGCGCCAGCAGGTACGGGACAGGCGGCCTCGGAAAACTGTTTTTT
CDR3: CASRYGTGGLGKLFF

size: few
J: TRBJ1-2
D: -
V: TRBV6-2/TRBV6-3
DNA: TGTGCCAGCAGTTATATAGGGACTACACATGGCTACACCTTC
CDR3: CASSYIGTTHGYTF

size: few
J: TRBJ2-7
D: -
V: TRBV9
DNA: TGTGCCAGCAGCGTAGAAAGCGGGTCCACCTACGAGCAGTACTTC
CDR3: CASSVESGSTYEQYF

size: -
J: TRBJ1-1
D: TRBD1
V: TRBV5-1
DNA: TGCGCCAGCAGCAACACCCCTACAGGGGTTACTGAAGCTTTCTTT
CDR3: CASSNTPTGVTEAFF

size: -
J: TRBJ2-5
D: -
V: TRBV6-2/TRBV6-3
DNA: TGTGCCAGCAGTTACTCGGGTAGGGGTGAGACCCAGTACTTC
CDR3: CASSYSGRGETQYF

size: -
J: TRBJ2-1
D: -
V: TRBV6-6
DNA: TGTGCCAGCAGTTTCGGGGAAAGTAGCCCGGGTGAGCAGTTCTTC
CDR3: CASSFGESSPGEQFF

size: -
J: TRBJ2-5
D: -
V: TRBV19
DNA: TGTGCCAGTAGTATCTGGCCAACGCAAGAGACCCAGTACTTC
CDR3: CASSIWPTQETQYF

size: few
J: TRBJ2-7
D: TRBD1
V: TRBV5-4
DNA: TGTGCCAGCAGCTTGAGGACAGGGAACTCCTACGAGCAGTACTTC
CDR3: CASSLRTGNSYEQYF

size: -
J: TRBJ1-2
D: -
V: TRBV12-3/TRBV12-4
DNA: TGTGCCAGCAGTTTAAGGGAGGGATCTGGCTACACCTTC
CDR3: CASSLREGSGYTF

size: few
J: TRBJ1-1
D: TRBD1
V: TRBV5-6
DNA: TGTGCCAGCAGCATCGACAGGGCGACTGAAGCTTTCTTT
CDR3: CASSIDRATEAFF

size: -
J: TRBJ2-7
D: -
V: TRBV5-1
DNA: TGCGCCGGGAGGGAGCGGTGGGGGGCCACCCACGAGCAGTACTTC
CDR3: CAGRERWGATHEQYF

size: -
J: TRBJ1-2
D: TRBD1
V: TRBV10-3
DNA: TGTGCCATCAACGTGGGACAGGGGGATGGCTACACCTTC
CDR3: CAINVGQGDGYTF

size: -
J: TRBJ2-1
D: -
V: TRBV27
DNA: TGTGCCAGCAGTTTGGGGAGCTCCTACAATGAGCAGTTCTTC
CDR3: CASSLGSSYNEQFF

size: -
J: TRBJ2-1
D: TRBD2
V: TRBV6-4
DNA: TGTGCCAGCAGTGAGAGACTAGCGGGGGATAAACTTTACAATGAGCAGTTCTTC
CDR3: CASSERLAGDKLYNEQFF

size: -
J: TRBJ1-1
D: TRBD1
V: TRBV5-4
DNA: TGTGCCAGCAGCTCCAACAGGGGGCCAGACACTGAAGCTTTCTTT
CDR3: CASSSNRGPDTEAFF

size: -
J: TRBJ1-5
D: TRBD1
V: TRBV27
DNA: TGTGCCAGCAGTCCCGGGACAGGCAGTGGGAGCAATCAGCCCCAGCATTTT
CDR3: CASSPGTGSGSNQPQHF

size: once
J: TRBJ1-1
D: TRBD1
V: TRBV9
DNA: TGTGCCAGCAGCGCCCGACAGGGATGGGGGCTGAACACTGAAGCTTTCTTT
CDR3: CASSARQGWGLNTEAFF

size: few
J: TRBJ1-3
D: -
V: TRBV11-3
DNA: TGTGCCAGCAGCTTCAGAAACACCATATATTTT
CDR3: CASSFRNTIYF

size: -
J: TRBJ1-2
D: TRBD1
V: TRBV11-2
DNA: TGTGCCAGCAGCTCTAGGACAGGCAGCGGCTATGGCTACACCTTC
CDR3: CASSSRTGSGYGYTF

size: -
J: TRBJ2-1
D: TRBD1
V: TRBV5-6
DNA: TGTGCCAGCAGCTTTTGGACAGGGACAATCAATGAGCAGTTCTTC
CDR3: CASSFWTGTINEQFF

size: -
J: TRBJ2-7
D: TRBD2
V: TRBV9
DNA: TGTGCCAGCAGCGAACGAGCGGGGGACTACGAGCAGTACTTC
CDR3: CASSERAGDYEQYF

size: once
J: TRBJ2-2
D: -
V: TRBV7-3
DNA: TGTGCCAGCAGCCAAGCAGGGAACACCGGGGAGCTGTTTTTT
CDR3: CASSQAGNTGELFF

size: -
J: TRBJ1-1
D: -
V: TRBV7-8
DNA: TGTGCCAGCAGCTTAGATTTCGGAGGCACTGAAGCTTTCTTT
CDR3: CASSLDFGGTEAFF

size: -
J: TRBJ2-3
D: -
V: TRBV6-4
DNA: TGTGCCAGCAGCCTAGGCGGGGCTAGCACAGATACGCAGTATTTT
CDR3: CASSLGGASTDTQYF

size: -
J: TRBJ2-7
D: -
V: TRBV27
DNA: TGTGCCAGCAGTTTATCTCAGGGGCTCGCCTCCTACGAGCAGTACTTC
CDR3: CASSLSQGLASYEQYF

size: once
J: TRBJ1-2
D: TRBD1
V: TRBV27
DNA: TGTGCCAGCAGTTTATCCGACAGGGGACGATATGGCTACACCTTC
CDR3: CASSLSDRGRYGYTF

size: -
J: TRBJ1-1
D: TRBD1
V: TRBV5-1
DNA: TGCGCCAGCAGCCCCGGACAGGGAGGTGGCACTGAAGCTTTCTTT
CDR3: CASSPGQGGGTEAFF

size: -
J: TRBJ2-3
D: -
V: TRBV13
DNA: TGTGCCAGCAGCTCCAACCGGGATACGCAGTATTTT
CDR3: CASSSNRDTQYF

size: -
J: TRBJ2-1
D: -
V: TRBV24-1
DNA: TGTGCCACCAGTGCCCCGGCGCCCTCGGGGAATGAGCAGTTCTTC
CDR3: CATSAPAPSGNEQFF

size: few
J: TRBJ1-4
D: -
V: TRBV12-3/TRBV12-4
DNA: TGTGCCAGCAGACAAACCGGGGTTGAAAAACTGTTTTTT
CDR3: CASRQTGVEKLFF

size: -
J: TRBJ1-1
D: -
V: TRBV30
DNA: TGTGCCGGGACGTCCGGCACTGAAGCTTTCTTT
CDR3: CAGTSGTEAFF

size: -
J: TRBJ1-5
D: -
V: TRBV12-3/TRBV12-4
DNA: TGTGCCAGCAGCCTCGTCCTAGGCGGGCCCCAGCATTTT
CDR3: CASSLVLGGPQHF

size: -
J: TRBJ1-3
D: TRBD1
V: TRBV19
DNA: TGTGCCAGTAGGACAGGGGGCGCTGGAAACACCATATATTTT
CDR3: CASRTGGAGNTIYF

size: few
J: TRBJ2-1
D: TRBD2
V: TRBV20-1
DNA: TGCAGTGCTAGTCTGGGGAGGGATGAGCAGTTCTTC
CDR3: CSASLGRDEQFF

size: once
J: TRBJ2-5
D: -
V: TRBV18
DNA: TGTGCCAGCTCACCAGGTGGGAGAGGTGAGACCCAGTACTTC
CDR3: CASSPGGRGETQYF

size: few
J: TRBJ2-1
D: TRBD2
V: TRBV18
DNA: TGTGCCAGCTCGGAGAGACTAGCGGCCGGGGACACCTACAATGAGCAGTTCTTC
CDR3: CASSERLAAGDTYNEQFF

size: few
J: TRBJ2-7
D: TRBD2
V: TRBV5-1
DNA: TGCGCCAGCAGCTTGTTTCCTACGCAGGGGTCCCACGGGAGGGGCGAGCAGTACTTC
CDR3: CASSLFPTQGSHGRGEQYF

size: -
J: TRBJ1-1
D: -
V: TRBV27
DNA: TGTGCCAGCGCCCGGGACTTATCAGACACTGAAGCTTTCTTT
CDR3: CASARDLSDTEAFF

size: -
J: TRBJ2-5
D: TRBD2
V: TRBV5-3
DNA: TGTGCCAGAAGCACCCCCGGGGCTAGCGGGAGTTCAGAGACCCAGTACTTC
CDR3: CARSTPGASGSSETQYF

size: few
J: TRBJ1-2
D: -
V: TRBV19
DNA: TGTGCCAGTCGAATCGACAGAAACTATGGCTACACCTTC
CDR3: CASRIDRNYGYTF

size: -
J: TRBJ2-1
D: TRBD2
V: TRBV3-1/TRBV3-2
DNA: TGTGCCAGCAGCCAAGCTCTAGCGGGGGTTTACGACAATGAGCAGTTCTTC
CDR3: CASSQALAGVYDNEQFF

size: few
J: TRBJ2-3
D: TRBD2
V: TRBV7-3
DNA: TGTGCCAGCAGCTTGCTAGCGGGAGACACAGATACGCAGTATTTT
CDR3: CASSLLAGDTDTQYF

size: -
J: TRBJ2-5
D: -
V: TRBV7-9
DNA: TGTGCCAGCAGCTTAAGTACTAGTCAGGCCCAGTACTTC
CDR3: CASSLSTSQAQYF

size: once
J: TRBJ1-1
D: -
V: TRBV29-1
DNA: TGCAGTGATGGGGCGACGGAGACTGAAGCTTTCTTT
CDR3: CSDGATETEAFF

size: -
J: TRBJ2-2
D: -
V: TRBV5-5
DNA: TGTGCCAGCAGCTTGGCGGCAGGATCGAACACCGGGGAGCTGTTTTTT
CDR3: CASSLAAGSNTGELFF

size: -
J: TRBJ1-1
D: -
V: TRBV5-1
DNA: TGCGCCAGCAGCGCTATGGACAGAGGTAACACTGAAGCTTTCTTT
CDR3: CASSAMDRGNTEAFF

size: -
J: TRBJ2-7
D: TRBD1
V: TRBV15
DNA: TGTGCCACCAGCACAGGGACAGGGAATAGTTACGAGCAGTACTTC
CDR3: CATSTGTGNSYEQYF

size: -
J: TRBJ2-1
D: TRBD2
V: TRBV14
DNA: TGTGCCAGCAGCCAAGTACGGGGGGCCTACAATGAGCAGTTCTTC
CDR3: CASSQVRGAYNEQFF

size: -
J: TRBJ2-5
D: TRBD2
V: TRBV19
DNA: TGTGCCAGTAGTACGTCGACTAGCGGTCAAGAGACCCAGTACTTC
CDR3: CASSTSTSGQETQYF